The T cell receptor (beta chain) under discussion was sequenced for a study of T-cell memory formation after mild COVID-19. V lost 6 bases and J 1 base, leaving 9 bases between the germline ends. In germline, CDR1 is SNHLY, CDR2 FYNNEI. The length of the CDR3 is 13 residues. TCRdb recomputed calls from the 5' RACE reads with MiXCR, one row per CDR3 protein. The sample holds roughly 190,000 distinct CDR3 sequences; approximately 30% are singletons and the top ten take around 10%. Sequencing used PBMCs or a T cell subset sorted from them (not recorded which). The chain couples TRBV2 to TRBJ1-1; no firm D call. The TCR was taken from an adult woman who had mild COVID-19 (a few samples of this study predate the infection). Cell type and time point are not known. CDR3 loop: CASSRVQNTEAFF. As DNA, the CDR3 is TGTGCCAGCAGCCGGGTTCAGAACACTGAAGCTTTCTTT. The full variable domain, with the rest looked up from reference TRBV2 and TRBJ1-1, is EPEVTQTPSHQVTQMGQEVILRCVPISNHLYFYWYRQILGQKVEFLVSFYNNEISEKSEIFDDQFSVERPDGSNFTLKIRSTKLEDSAMYFCASSRVQNTEAFFGQGTRLTVV.